This T cell receptor (beta chain) emerged from a study of PD-1 blockade in classical Hodgkin lymphoma. For the study at large: Patients were given intravenous nivolumab, 3 mg/kg, every 2 weeks.

In every patient, relapse followed autologous stem cell transplantation, while exposure to brentuximab vedotin differed. With regard to this clone: Its antigen is unknown.

Study-wide results and caveats: Before treatment, TCR diversity in newly diagnosed patients was reportedly lower than in healthy donors. Significant TCR diversity gains by C4D1 occurred in CD4+ but not CD8+ cells.

The method was immunoSEQ multiplex PCR; TCRdb's version includes in-frame clones alone and lacks a portion of them. The sample comprises 13,000 or so clones, over 75% of which are singletons, and 20% to 25% rests with the top ten. V lost 2 bases to trimming and J lost 0 bases, with 8 bases between them. From germline, CDR1 is SGHRS and CDR2 YFSETQ. The CDR3 has 15 amino acids. Sequencing was performed on peripheral blood mononuclear cells (PBMCs), taken at baseline. The TCR originated in a human donor with classical Hodgkin lymphoma. V gene TRBV5-1 combines with J gene TRBJ2-2; weak D call: TRBD1 (6 bases). The DNA for the CDR3 is TGCGCCAGCAGCTTACAGGGTACGAACACCGGGGAGCTGTTTTTT. Translating it yields CASSLQGTNTGELFF.